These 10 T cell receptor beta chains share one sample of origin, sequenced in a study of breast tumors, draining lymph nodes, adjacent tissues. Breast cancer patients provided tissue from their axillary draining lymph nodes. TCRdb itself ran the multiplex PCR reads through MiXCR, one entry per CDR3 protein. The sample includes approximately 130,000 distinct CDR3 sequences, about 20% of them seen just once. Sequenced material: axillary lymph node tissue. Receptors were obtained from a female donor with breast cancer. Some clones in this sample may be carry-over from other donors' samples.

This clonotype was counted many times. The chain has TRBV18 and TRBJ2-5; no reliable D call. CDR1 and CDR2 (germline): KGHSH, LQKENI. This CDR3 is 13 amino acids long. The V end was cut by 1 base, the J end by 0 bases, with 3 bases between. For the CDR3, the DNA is TGTGCCAGCTCACCACGGCACCAAGAGACCCAGTACTTC. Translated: CASSPRHQETQYF. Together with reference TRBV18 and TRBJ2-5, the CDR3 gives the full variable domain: NAGVMQNPRHLVRRRGQEARLRCSPMKGHSHVYWYRQLPEEGLKFMVYLQKENIIDESGMPKERFSAEFPKEGPSILRIQQVVRGDSAAYFCASSPRHQETQYFGPGTRLLVL.

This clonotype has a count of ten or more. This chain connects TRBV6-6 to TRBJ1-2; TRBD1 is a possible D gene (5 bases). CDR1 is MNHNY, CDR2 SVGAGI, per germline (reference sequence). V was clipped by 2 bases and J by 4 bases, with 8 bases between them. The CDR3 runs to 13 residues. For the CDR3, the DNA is TGTGCCAGCAGTTACGAGACAGTCTATGGCTACACCTTC. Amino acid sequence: CASSYETVYGYTF.

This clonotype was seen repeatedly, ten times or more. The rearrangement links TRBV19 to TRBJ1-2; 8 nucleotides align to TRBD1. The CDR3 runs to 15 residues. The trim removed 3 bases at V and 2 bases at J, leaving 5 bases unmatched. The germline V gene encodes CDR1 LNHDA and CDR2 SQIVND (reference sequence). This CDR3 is CASSIGQGENYGYTF. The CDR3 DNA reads TGTGCCAGTAGTATCGGACAGGGAGAGAACTATGGCTACACCTTC. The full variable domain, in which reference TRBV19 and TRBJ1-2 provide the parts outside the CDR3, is DGGITQSPKYLFRKEGQNVTLSCEQNLNHDAMYWYRQDPGQGLRLIYYSQIVNDFQKGDIAEGYSVSREKKESFPLTVTSAQKNPTAFYLCASSIGQGENYGYTFGSGTRLTVV.

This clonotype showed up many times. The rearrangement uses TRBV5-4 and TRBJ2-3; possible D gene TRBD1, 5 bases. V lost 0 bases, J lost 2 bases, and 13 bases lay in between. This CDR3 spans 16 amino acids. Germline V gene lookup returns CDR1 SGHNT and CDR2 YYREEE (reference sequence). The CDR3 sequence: CASSLALGRFTDTQYF. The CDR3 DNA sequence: TGTGCCAGCAGCTTGGCCCTGGGGCGGTTCACAGATACGCAGTATTTT.

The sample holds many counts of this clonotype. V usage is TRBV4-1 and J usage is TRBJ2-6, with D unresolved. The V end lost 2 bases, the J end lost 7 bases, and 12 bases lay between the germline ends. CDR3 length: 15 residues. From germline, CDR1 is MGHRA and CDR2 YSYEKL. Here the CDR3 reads CASSQPLGSANVLTF. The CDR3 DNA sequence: TGCGCCAGCAGCCAACCCCTGGGCTCTGCCAACGTCCTGACTTTC.

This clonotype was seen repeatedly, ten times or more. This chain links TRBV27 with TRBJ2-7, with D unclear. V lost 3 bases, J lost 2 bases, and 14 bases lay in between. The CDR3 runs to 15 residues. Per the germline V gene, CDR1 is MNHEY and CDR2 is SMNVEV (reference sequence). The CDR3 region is CASSLAPRHAYEQYF. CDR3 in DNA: TGTGCCAGCAGTTTGGCCCCACGACACGCCTACGAGCAGTACTTC.

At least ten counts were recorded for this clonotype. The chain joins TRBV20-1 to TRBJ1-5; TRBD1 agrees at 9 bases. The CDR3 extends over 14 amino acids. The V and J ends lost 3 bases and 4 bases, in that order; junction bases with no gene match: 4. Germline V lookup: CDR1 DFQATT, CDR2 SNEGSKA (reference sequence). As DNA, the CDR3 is TGCAGTGCTAGGAGAGGGACAGGGAATCAGCCCCAGCATTTT. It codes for CSARRGTGNQPQHF.

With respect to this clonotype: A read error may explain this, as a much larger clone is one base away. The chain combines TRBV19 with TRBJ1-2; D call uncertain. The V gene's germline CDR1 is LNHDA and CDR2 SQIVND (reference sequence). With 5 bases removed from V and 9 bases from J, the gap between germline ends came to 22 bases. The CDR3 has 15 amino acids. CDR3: CASSLMAGPKTSYTF. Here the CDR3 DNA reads TGTGCCAGTAGTTTAATGGCCGGCCCAAAAACTAGCTACACCTTC.

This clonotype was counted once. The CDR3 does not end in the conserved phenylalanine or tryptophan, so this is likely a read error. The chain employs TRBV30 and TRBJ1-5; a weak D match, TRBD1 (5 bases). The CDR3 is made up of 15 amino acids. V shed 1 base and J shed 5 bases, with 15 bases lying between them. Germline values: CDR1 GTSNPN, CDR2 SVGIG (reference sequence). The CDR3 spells CAWSASRQWDQPQHL. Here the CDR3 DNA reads TGTGCCTGGAGTGCCTCTCGACAGTGGGATCAGCCCCAGCATCTT.

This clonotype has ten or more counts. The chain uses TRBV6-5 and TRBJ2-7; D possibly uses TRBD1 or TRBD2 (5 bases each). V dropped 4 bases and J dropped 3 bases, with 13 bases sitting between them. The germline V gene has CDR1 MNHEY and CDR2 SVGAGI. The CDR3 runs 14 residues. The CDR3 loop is CASSSRAGSYEQYF. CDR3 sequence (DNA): TGTGCCAGCAGTTCCAGGGCAGGGAGCTACGAGCAGTACTTC.